Only one count was recorded for the clone carrying this T cell receptor beta chain. Sequencing was performed with immunoSEQ multiplex PCR; in TCRdb, only in-frame clones are kept and a portion is missing. The data hold under 200,000 clones, with about 88% observed a single time. The data originate from a study of blood T cell repertoires in COVID-19. Germline V gene sequence: CDR1 MNHEY, CDR2 SVGAGI. CDR3 length: 14 residues. With 6 bases removed from V and 4 bases from J, the gap between germline ends came to 16 bases. The chain is built from TRBV6-5 and TRBJ2-7; a weak D match, TRBD1 (7 bases). The source is a man aged 55 to 70 with COVID-19, enrolled during active disease. Sequencing used peripheral blood. CDR3 protein: CASRMEGAGYEQYF. For the CDR3, the DNA is TGTGCCAGCAGGATGGAGGGGGCAGGGTACGAGCAGTACTTC.